What follows describes a single T cell receptor beta chain. The antigen is unknown. CD8 cells classed as naive were CD45RO-negative and positively selected for CCR7, excluding terminally differentiated effector memory CD45RA+ cells. Execution of the assay was at deep level. TCRdb's table, derived via immunoSEQ multiplex PCR, lists solely in-frame clones and lacks some. Here the sample spans about 2,200,000 clones, roughly 91% being singletons. The sample comes from a study of shared clonotypes between healthy human individuals. Looking at the study overall: Three plates were used per donor for CD4 naive, three for CD4 memory, two for CD8 naive and one for CD8 memory.

The CDR3 is 15 amino acids. Between the trimmed V and J ends, which lost 0 bases and 4 bases, there was a span of 10 bases. From germline, CDR1 is MNHEY and CDR2 SVGAGI. Study observations and caveats: The expectation was that sequencing depth would affect clonotype sharing among donors.

The receptor comes from a man between 18 and 35 years old in good health. Some clones in this sample may be carry-over from other donors' samples. The chain carries TRBV6-5 and TRBJ2-1, with D uncertain. Sequencing input: naive CD8+ T cells from PBMCs. The CDR3 spells CASSYSGDNYNEQFF. DNA of the CDR3: TGTGCCAGCAGTTACTCAGGAGATAATTACAATGAGCAGTTCTTC.